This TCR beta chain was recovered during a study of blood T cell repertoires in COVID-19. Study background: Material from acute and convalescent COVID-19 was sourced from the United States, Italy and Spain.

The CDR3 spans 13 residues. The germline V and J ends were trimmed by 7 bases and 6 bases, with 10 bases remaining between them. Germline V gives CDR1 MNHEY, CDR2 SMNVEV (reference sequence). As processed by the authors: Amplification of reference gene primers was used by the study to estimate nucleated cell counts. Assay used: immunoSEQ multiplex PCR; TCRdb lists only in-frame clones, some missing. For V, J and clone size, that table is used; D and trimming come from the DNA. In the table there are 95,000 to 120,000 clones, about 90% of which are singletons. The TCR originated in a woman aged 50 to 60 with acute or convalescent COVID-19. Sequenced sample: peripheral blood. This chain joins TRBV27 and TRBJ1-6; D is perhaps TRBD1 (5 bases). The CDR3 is CASKAGLNSPLHF. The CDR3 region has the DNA TGTGCCAGCAAAGCAGGGCTTAATTCACCCCTCCACTTT.